This TCR beta chain came from a study of OX40 agonist ivuxolimab in advanced cancers. Regarding the study as a whole: Antigen targets of the expanded peripheral T cells went undetermined.

Assay: immunoSEQ multiplex PCR; the TCRdb copy retains only in-frame clones and omits some. The sample has about 80,000 clones, just under 85% seen once. Notes on this clone: Its specificity is unknown.

CDR3 length: 16 amino acids. V lost 0 bases to trimming and J lost 0 bases, with 9 bases between them. The V gene's germline CDR1 is MNHEY and CDR2 SMNVEV (reference sequence). The genes are TRBV27 and TRBJ2-1; D call uncertain. The sequence came from an adult with an advanced solid tumor such as melanoma, head and neck, liver or kidney cancer. This material consisted of CD4+ or CD8+ T cells sorted from blood, taken in a trial of the OX40 agonist ivuxolimab. CDR3 sequence reads: CASSLSMWSSYNEQFF. CDR3 nucleotides: TGTGCCAGCAGTTTATCGATGTGGAGCTCCTACAATGAGCAGTTCTTC.